This TCR beta chain was obtained from a study of sequential checkpoint blockade in melanoma. On the study more broadly: First-line arms were nivolumab then ipilimumab, or the reverse, randomized 1:1. After both sequences, patients received maintenance nivolumab.

The treatment here: randomized to nivolumab then ipilimumab (arm A) or the reverse (arm B). DNA-damaging chemotherapy had not been given to any patient beforehand. PBMC sorting kept live CD3+CD8+ cells without CD19 or CD56. Repertoires were generated with immunoSEQ multiplex PCR, while TCRdb's copy carries only in-frame clones and drops some. The profile shows 15,000 to 20,000 clones, roughly two thirds of them singletons. Germline CDR1 reads PRHDT; CDR2 reads FYEKMQ (reference sequence). The CDR3 is 13 residues long. The source material was CD8+ T cells sorted from blood (inferred from file names), sampled from a patient given nivolumab and ipilimumab in sequence. The chain is built from TRBV13 and TRBJ2-5; D is ambiguous. The closer fit of TRBJ2-7 to the DNA end suggests the J call may be wrong. The clonotype comes from a human donor with melanoma. In DNA form, the CDR3 reads TGTGCCAGCAGCTTAGGCTCGGTTTACGAGCAGTACTTC. It translates to CASSLGSVYEQYF.